In its sample, the clone carrying this T cell receptor (beta chain) was seen once. No antigen is known for it. This sample was included in a study of OX40 agonist ivuxolimab in advanced cancers. Assay used: immunoSEQ multiplex PCR; TCRdb lists only in-frame clones, some missing. Altogether about 59,000 clones are present, around 83% being singletons, with the ten largest covering 0.7%. Findings and limits, study-wide: At 0.1 to 3.0 mg/kg and by week 6, clonal expansion occurred in CD4+ and CD8+ blood T cells.

The material sequenced was CD4+ or CD8+ T cells sorted from blood, taken in a trial of the OX40 agonist ivuxolimab. The source of this sequence is an adult with an advanced solid tumor such as melanoma, head and neck, liver or kidney cancer.

The CDR3 region is CASSDPAPPGHQFF. The CDR3 nucleotides read TGTGCCAGCAGTGACCCCGCCCCGCCTGGCCATCAGTTCTTC. The chain employs TRBV2 and TRBJ2-1; D remains ambiguous. This CDR3 contains 14 residues. The V and J ends lost 3 bases and 13 bases respectively, with 19 bases between them. Germline-derived CDR1 and CDR2 are SNHLY and FYNNEI.